Listed here are 27 T cell receptor beta chains from one sample, sequenced in a study of CD8 T cells in Susac syndrome. With random hexamers, about 0.5 to 1 ug RNA was reverse transcribed. MiXCR, applied by TCRdb to the immunoSEQ multiplex PCR reads, yields one record per CDR3 protein. The table lists some 240,000 distinct CDR3 sequences, about 96% of them singletons, with 0.1% in the top ten. Sample: CD4+ T cells from PBMCs. Every receptor here comes from a human donor with Susac syndrome.

The rearrangement uses TRBV5-1 and TRBJ2-1, with no clear D. CDR1 and CDR2 from the germline V gene are SGHRS and YFSETQ. Trimming stripped 0 bases from V and 9 bases from J, with 7 bases between. The CDR3 totals 12 residues. As DNA, the CDR3 is TGCGCCAGCAGCTTGGGGTACGGTGAGCAGTTCTTC. Translated, it gives CASSLGYGEQFF.

This clonotype was detected once. The V and J genes are TRBV11-3 and TRBJ1-2; D perhaps matches TRBD1 (5 bases). CDR1 SGHNT and CDR2 YENEEA come from the germline V gene. CDR3 length: 13 residues. V was trimmed by 3 bases and J by 3 bases, leaving 8 bases between them. The CDR3: CASSFGTHYGYTF. As DNA, the CDR3 is TGTGCCAGCAGCTTTGGGACCCACTATGGCTACACCTTC.

This chain joins TRBV7-3 and TRBJ2-1; TRBD2 might be the D (6 bases). CDR1 is SGHTA and CDR2 is FQGTGA in the germline V gene. Trimming left V 1 base short and J 5 bases short, with 27 bases between. The CDR3 has 20 amino acids. The CDR3 sequence: CASSLIRTMRDTSDHNEQFF. Here the CDR3 DNA reads TGTGCCAGCAGCTTAATCCGGACTATGCGCGACACTTCTGACCACAATGAGCAGTTCTTC.

This chain uses TRBV6-5 with TRBJ1-1; D is uncertain. Trimming stripped 3 bases from V and 1 base from J, with 9 bases between. The CDR3 is made up of 14 amino acids. CDR1 is MNHEY and CDR2 is SVGAGI in the germline V gene. This chain's CDR3 is CASSYLGPNTEAFF. The CDR3 DNA reads TGTGCCAGCAGTTATTTAGGCCCGAACACTGAAGCTTTCTTT.

This clonotype has only one observation. The junction and the germline gene differ at one end; a read error may be behind it. CDR3 sequence: CASSRSADLAKIF. CDR3 sequence (DNA): TGTGCCAGCAGTAGAAGCGCCGACTTAGCCAAGATCTTC. The chain carries TRBV6-1 and TRBJ2-7, with D uncertain. CDR3 size: 13 residues. Germline V gene lookup returns CDR1 MNHNS and CDR2 SASEGT.

J is TRBJ2-3 and V is TRBV6-2 or TRBV6-3, with TRBD2 matching over 8 bases. V lost 2 bases and J lost 0; bases outside the gene matches: 4. The CDR3 covers 16 residues. Germline assignment: CDR1 MNHEY and CDR2 SVGEGT. In DNA, the CDR3 is TGTGCCAGCAGTTACCTCGGGACTAGGAGCACAGATACGCAGTATTTT. This translates into CASSYLGTRSTDTQYF.

V usage is TRBV2 and J usage is TRBJ2-5; D is ambiguous. CDR1 is SNHLY, CDR2 FYNNEI, per germline. V was shortened by 7 bases and J by 1 base, with 4 bases between the two germline ends. This CDR3 has 11 amino acids. Here the CDR3 DNA reads TGTGCCAGCAACAGCCAAGAGACCCAGTACTTC. Translation: CASNSQETQYF. The variable domain in full, completed from reference TRBV2 and TRBJ2-5, reads EPEVTQTPSHQVTQMGQEVILRCVPISNHLYFYWYRQILGQKVEFLVSFYNNEISEKSEIFDDQFSVERPDGSNFTLKIRSTKLEDSAMYFCASNSQETQYFGPGTRLLVL.

A note on this clonotype: Sequence at one end of the junction differs from germline and may be a read error. This chain joins TRBV12-3 or TRBV12-4 and TRBJ2-7; 11 bases match TRBD2. This CDR3 spans 16 amino acids. The CDR3 bases are TGTGCCAGCAGGTTAGCGGGAGGGCCCCTATATCACGAGCAGTACTTC. This gives the protein CASRLAGGPLYHEQYF.

The chain recombines TRBV3-1 with TRBJ2-7; TRBD2 matches at 7 bases. Germline CDR1 and CDR2: LGHDT and YNNKEL (reference sequence). This CDR3 contains 18 residues. Trimming removed 0 bases from V and 2 bases from J; junction bases left unmatched: 13. The CDR3 here is CASSQDPILATKPYEQYF. CDR3 coding DNA: TGTGCCAGCAGCCAAGATCCCATACTAGCGACCAAACCCTACGAGCAGTACTTC.

For this clonotype: At one end, the junction sequence differs from germline, possibly due to a read error. The genes are TRBV19 and TRBJ2-1; 9 positions match TRBD2. The germline gives CDR1 LNHDA, CDR2 SQIVND (reference sequence). The CDR3 length is 13 residues. CDR3 sequence reads: CASSQTSGNGQFF. The CDR3 DNA reads as TGTGCCAGTAGCCAGACTAGCGGCAATGGGCAGTTCTTC.

The chain joins TRBV12-3 or TRBV12-4 to TRBJ2-7; D possibly corresponds to TRBD1 (5 bases). This CDR3 has 13 residues. Trimming removed 8 bases from V and 4 bases from J, with 15 bases in between. As DNA, the CDR3 is TGTGCCAGCGGATCAACCACAGGTTACGAGCAGTACTTC. Translating it yields CASGSTTGYEQYF.

This chain uses TRBV29-1 with TRBJ1-5, with D possibly being TRBD1 (5 bases). The V gene lost 6 bases and the J gene lost 7 bases, with 10 bases spanning the gap. The CDR3 runs to 11 residues. Germline CDR1 and CDR2: SQVTM and ANQGSEA. CDR3 nucleotides: TGCAGCGTCGGAGACAGACAGCCCCAGCATTTT. Protein sequence: CSVGDRQPQHF.

The chain employs TRBV18 and TRBJ2-1; 10 bases line up with TRBD2. The CDR3 loop spans 15 amino acids. V lost 8 bases to trimming and J lost 2 bases; unmatched junction nucleotides: 6. Germline V gives CDR1 KGHSH, CDR2 LQKENI. The CDR3 DNA reads TGTGCCAGCGACCTAGCGGGAGTTACCTACAATGAGCAGTTCTTC. Translation gives CASDLAGVTYNEQFF.

The V and J genes are TRBV20-1 and TRBJ2-4; D assignment may be TRBD1 or TRBD2 (6 bases each). From germline, CDR1 is DFQATT and CDR2 SNEGSKA (reference sequence). Trimming cost V 3 bases and J 1 base, with 13 bases left between them. The CDR3 has 15 amino acids. This chain's CDR3 is CSASYGGSAKNIQYF. The CDR3 region has the DNA TGCAGTGCTAGCTACGGGGGCTCGGCCAAAAACATTCAGTACTTC.

The chain recombines TRBV28 with TRBJ2-4; D not resolved. From germline, CDR1 is MDHEN and CDR2 SYDVKM. There are 16 residues in the CDR3. The V end was cut by 3 bases, the J end by 0 bases, with 12 bases between. CDR3 region: CASSFHRWGAKNIQYF. The CDR3 coding sequence is TGTGCCAGCAGTTTTCACCGTTGGGGAGCCAAAAACATTCAGTACTTC.

This clonotype is a singleton in its sample. This rearrangement joins TRBV5-1 to TRBJ1-5; a weak D match, TRBD1 (5 bases). The CDR3 loop spans 14 amino acids. The germline CDR1 and CDR2 sequences are SGHRS and YFSETQ. Trimming removed 3 bases at V and 4 bases at J, with 11 bases between. The CDR3, as DNA: TGCGCCAGCAGCTGGGCGAGGGGAAATCAGCCCCAGCATTTT. Amino acids: CASSWARGNQPQHF. The full variable domain, in which reference TRBV5-1 and TRBJ1-5 provide the parts outside the CDR3, is KAGVTQTPRYLIKTRGQQVTLSCSPISGHRSVSWYQQTPGQGLQFLFEYFSETQRNKGNFPGRFSGRQFSNSRSEMNVSTLELGDSALYLCASSWARGNQPQHFGDGTRLSIL.

Only one count was recorded for this clonotype. The chain joins TRBV20-1 to TRBJ2-5; 10 bases line up with TRBD2. V trimming: 6 bases; J trimming: 4 bases; junction bases outside the gene matches: 8. This CDR3 spans 14 amino acids. Per the germline V gene, CDR1 is DFQATT and CDR2 is SNEGSKA (reference sequence). The CDR3 DNA reads TGCAGTGCCCCTAGCGGGAGACCGGGAGAGACCCAGTACTTC. Its translation is CSAPSGRPGETQYF.

The genes are TRBV30 and TRBJ2-5, with TRBD2 identical over 8 bases. The CDR3 length is 12 residues. Germline V lookup: CDR1 GTSNPN, CDR2 SVGIG (reference sequence). After removal of 2 bases from V and 4 bases from J, the junction contained 0 bases not matched to a gene. The CDR3 protein is CAWSSGRETQYF. CDR3 DNA: TGTGCCTGGAGTAGCGGGAGAGAGACCCAGTACTTC.

The V and J genes are TRBV29-1 and TRBJ2-5; D may be TRBD1 or TRBD2 (5 bases each). V was trimmed by 3 bases and J by 6 bases, leaving 8 bases between them. The CDR3 has 11 residues. Germline CDR1 is SQVTM and CDR2 is ANQGSEA. CDR3 DNA: TGCAGCGTTGAGAGGGACCAGACCCAGTACTTC. Translating it yields CSVERDQTQYF.

The CDR3 coding sequence is TGCAGCGCCTACCGGGATAGGGGCACCGGGGAGCTGTTTTTT. This translates into CSAYRDRGTGELFF. V and J are TRBV29-1 and TRBJ2-2, with D perhaps given as TRBD1 or TRBD2 (5 bases each). The ends were cut back, 7 bases at V and 4 bases at J, with 16 bases in the middle. CDR1 and CDR2 from the germline V gene are SQVTM and ANQGSEA. The CDR3 spans 14 residues.

V usage is TRBV24-1 and J usage is TRBJ1-2; maybe TRBD1 (5 bases). CDR1 and CDR2 (germline): KGHDR, SFDVKD. The CDR3 length is 13 residues. The germline V and J ends were trimmed by 9 bases and 4 bases, with 14 bases remaining between them. The CDR3 loop is CATYRLPIYGYTF. The CDR3 region has the DNA TGTGCCACCTACAGGCTGCCTATCTATGGCTACACCTTC.

The chain combines TRBV18 with TRBJ2-1, with D perhaps matching TRBD2 (5 bases). The V and J ends lost 6 bases and 2 bases respectively, with 20 bases between them. This CDR3 has 17 amino acids. The germline CDR1 and CDR2 sequences are KGHSH and LQKENI. Written as DNA, the CDR3 is TGTGCCAGCTCTCCCTTTGGTGAAAGGCGGGCCTACAATGAGCAGTTCTTC. Its translation: CASSPFGERRAYNEQFF.

The V gene is TRBV24-1, the J gene TRBJ1-5, with D possibly TRBD1 on 6 matching bases. V was clipped by 7 bases and J by 3 bases, with 12 bases between them. This CDR3 spans 14 amino acids. CDR1 KGHDR and CDR2 SFDVKD come from the germline V gene. CDR3 bases: TGTGCCACCAGGGGGGCAGGGTACAATCAGCCCCAGCATTTT. The encoded protein is CATRGAGYNQPQHF.

This clonotype was seen a single time. The rearrangement uses TRBV19 and TRBJ2-7; no definite D call. Trimming pared 5 bases from V and 2 bases from J, leaving 16 bases between. The CDR3 loop spans 15 amino acids. The V gene's germline CDR1 is LNHDA and CDR2 SQIVND (reference sequence). CDR3 sequence reads: CASSSTQLLTYEQYF. The CDR3 nucleotides are TGTGCCAGTAGTTCCACTCAACTTTTAACCTACGAGCAGTACTTC.

V is TRBV20-1 and J is TRBJ1-5, with TRBD1 as a possible D gene (5 bases). The CDR3 loop spans 15 amino acids. Trimming removed 2 bases from V and 2 bases from J, with 13 bases in between. Per the germline V gene, CDR1 is DFQATT and CDR2 is SNEGSKA (reference sequence). Written as DNA, the CDR3 is TGCAGTGCTAGACACGCTGGGGGAGGCAATCAGCCCCAGCATTTT. This codes for CSARHAGGGNQPQHF.

This chain links TRBV4-2 with TRBJ2-1, with a tentative D call TRBD2 (6 bases). The length of the CDR3 is 19 residues. The V gene lost 0 bases and the J gene lost 5 bases, with 23 bases spanning the gap. The germline CDR1 and CDR2 sequences are LGHNA and YNFKEQ. The CDR3 DNA reads TGTGCCAGCAGCCAAGATCAACCTCCCTCCCTGGGACTTCACAATGAGCAGTTCTTC. Translation: CASSQDQPPSLGLHNEQFF.

The gene calls are TRBV14 and TRBJ2-4; 10 nucleotides line up with TRBD1. CDR3 length: 16 amino acids. Looked up from germline, CDR1 is SGHDN and CDR2 is FVKESK. Unmatched junction bases numbered 13, after V lost 6 bases and J lost 8 bases. CDR3 amino acids: CASSSTGTGATYIQYF. CDR3 in DNA: TGTGCCAGCAGTTCCACCGGGACAGGGGCCACCTACATTCAGTACTTC.